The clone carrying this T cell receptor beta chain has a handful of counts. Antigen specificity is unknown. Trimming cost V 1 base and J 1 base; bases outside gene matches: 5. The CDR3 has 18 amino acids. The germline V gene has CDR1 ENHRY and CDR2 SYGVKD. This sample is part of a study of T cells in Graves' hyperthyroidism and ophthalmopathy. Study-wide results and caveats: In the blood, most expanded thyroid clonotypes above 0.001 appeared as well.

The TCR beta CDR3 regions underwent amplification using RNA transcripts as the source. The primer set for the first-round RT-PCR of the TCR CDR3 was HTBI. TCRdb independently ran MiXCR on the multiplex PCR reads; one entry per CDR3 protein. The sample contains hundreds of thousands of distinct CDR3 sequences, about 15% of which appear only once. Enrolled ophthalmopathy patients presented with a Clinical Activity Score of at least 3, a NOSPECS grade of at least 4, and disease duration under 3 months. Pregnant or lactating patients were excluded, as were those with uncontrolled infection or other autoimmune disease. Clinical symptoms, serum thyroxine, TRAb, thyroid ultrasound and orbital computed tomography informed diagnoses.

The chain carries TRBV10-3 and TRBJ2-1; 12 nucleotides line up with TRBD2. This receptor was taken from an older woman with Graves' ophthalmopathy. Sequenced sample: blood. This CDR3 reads CAISELRLAGVSYNEQFF. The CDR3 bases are TGTGCCATCAGTGAGTTAAGACTAGCGGGAGTATCCTACAATGAGCAGTTCTTC.